Detailed here is one T cell receptor beta chain. The source of the sample is a study of blood T cell repertoires in COVID-19. Looking at the study overall: T cells, B-cell-depleted T cells, or PBMCs supplied cDNA or gDNA.

Clones were sequenced by immunoSEQ multiplex PCR, and TCRdb holds only the in-frame ones, with some missing. The repertoire holds 170,000 or so clones, with less than 90% as singletons. This CDR3 has 15 residues. Germline V gene lookup returns CDR1 SGDLS and CDR2 YYNGEE. J gave up 4 bases and V 0 bases, and 4 bases lay outside the gene matches. The V gene is TRBV9, the J gene TRBJ1-3, with 7 positions matching TRBD1. Sequencing was done on a sample of PBMCs or T cells enriched from blood (not recorded which). The clonotype comes from a woman aged 50 to 60 who had recovered from COVID-19. CDR3 amino acids: CASSVEGAQGNTIYF. CDR3 DNA: TGTGCCAGCAGCGTAGAGGGGGCTCAAGGAAACACCATATATTTT.